A selection of T cell receptor beta chains follows, all from one sample in a study of blood T cell repertoires in COVID-19. Sequenced by immunoSEQ multiplex PCR; TCRdb stores in-frame clones only, minus some. The repertoire has 130,000 to 150,000 clones, approximately 85% of them found once; the top ten carry about 8%. Material: peripheral blood. The source of these receptors is a woman aged 55-70 years with COVID-19, enrolled during active disease. Both conserved end residues are part of each CDR3. The D gene is left open where the match is weak. Clone sizes are given selectively: once, few, many, or a class where the clone is expanded.

CASSGRPGPTF	TGTGCCAGCAGTGGTCGGCCAGGTCCTACCTTC	NA	TRBJ1-2	TRBV2	NA
CASSLGTGSTEAFF	TGTGCCAGCAGTCTTGGGACAGGGAGCACTGAAGCTTTCTTT	NA	TRBJ1-1	TRBV28	TRBD1
CASSLTGEYIDTQYF	TGCGCCAGCAGCTTGACGGGGGAGTATATAGATACGCAGTATTTT	NA	TRBJ2-3	TRBV5-1	NA
CASTLGGYGGYGYTF	TGTGCCAGCACTTTGGGTGGATATGGGGGGTATGGCTACACCTTC	NA	TRBJ1-2	TRBV2	NA
CASSNGQPTFGAQHF	NA	few	TRBJ1-5	TRBV5-5	NA
CASNFGTGSGTEAFF	TGTGCCAGCAACTTTGGAACAGGGTCGGGCACTGAAGCTTTCTTT	NA	TRBJ1-1	TRBV5-4	NA
CATSREGTTINEQFF	TGTGCCACCAGCAGAGAGGGGACTACTATCAATGAGCAGTTCTTC	NA	TRBJ2-1	TRBV15	TRBD2
CASHGADSFYEQYF	TGTGCCAGCCACGGAGCGGATTCATTCTACGAGCAGTACTTC	NA	TRBJ2-7	TRBV28	NA
CASSEAEGAGYGYTF	TGTGCCAGCAGTGAAGCGGAGGGCGCGGGCTATGGCTACACCTTC	NA	TRBJ1-2	TRBV6-1	NA
CASSYSRVGEQYF	TGTGCCAGCAGTTACTCCAGGGTTGGTGAGCAGTACTTC	NA	TRBJ2-7	TRBV6-5	NA
CSVLTSGGFTDTQYF	TGCAGCGTCTTGACTAGCGGGGGTTTCACAGATACGCAGTATTTT	NA	TRBJ2-3	TRBV29-1	TRBD2
CASSQRQGAREQYF	TGCGCCAGCAGCCAACGACAGGGGGCGCGGGAGCAGTACTTC	once	TRBJ2-7	TRBV4-1	TRBD1
CSVASSPGEQYF	TGCAGCGTTGCCTCCAGTCCGGGCGAGCAGTACTTC	NA	TRBJ2-7	TRBV29-1	NA